This is a list of T cell receptor beta chains from one sample in a study of shared T cell receptors in the human thymus. Here immunoSEQ multiplex PCR was the method, and the copy in TCRdb shows in-frame clones only, minus some. Of hundreds of thousands of clones in the sample, around 89% were seen once. These same data were also listed under a study on human thymus T cells.

Sample: thymocytes. These receptors all come from a boy less than two years old with a congenital heart defect. Each CDR3 is given without its conserved first and last residue. D genes are given only for firm matches. The size entry is marked missing in some rows and otherwise reads once, few, many or a size class.

TRBJ2-1	TRBD2	.	TRBV9	ASSVAGLAGNLNEQF
TRBJ2-4	TRBD1	.	TRBV2	ASRDRVGIQY
TRBJ2-1	.	once	TRBV4-2	ASSPVLADPRGNEQF
TRBJ2-5	TRBD2	.	TRBV5-1	ASSFNSGGVETQY
TRBJ2-5	.	.	TRBV7-6	ASSLGGDFQETQY
TRBJ2-5	TRBD2	.	TRBV5-1	ASSLVSGREKETQY
TRBJ1-2	.	few	TRBV2	ASSGHAGGYGYT
TRBJ2-3	.	.	TRBV27	ASSSQGSTDTQY
TRBJ1-1	TRBD1	few	TRBV4-3	ASSQGGAGGNTEAF
TRBJ1-5	.	.	TRBV19	SGVPPRQPQH
TRBJ2-1	TRBD2	.	TRBV5-4	ASSLARLAGERSSYNEQF
TRBJ1-2	.	.	TRBV19	ASSRRGSRGYT
TRBJ2-7	TRBD1	.	TRBV19	ASSPDRGKGEQY
TRBJ1-4	TRBD1	.	TRBV5-1	ASSLAQGAGEKLF
TRBJ2-7	TRBD2	.	TRBV5-5	ASSPGQGFTSGREDEQY
TRBJ2-7	TRBD2	.	TRBV28	ASSTVLAGGPPRSYEQY
TRBJ2-2	TRBD2	few	TRBV30	AWSVLDSGPNTGELF
TRBJ1-3	.	few	TRBV14	ASSPLAVSNISGNTIY
TRBJ1-5	.	.	TRBV4-1	ASSQGRNQPQH
TRBJ2-1	TRBD1	.	TRBV5-6	ASSLGQGYHNEQF
TRBJ2-4	.	once	TRBV7-2	ASSLVREENIQY
TRBJ2-3	.	.	TRBV9	ASSPPDNTQY
TRBJ2-5	.	.	TRBV7-8	ASQPPERRIYSHQETQY
TRBJ2-1	TRBD2	.	TRBV28	ASSRGLAGAILQEQF
TRBJ2-3	TRBD2	.	TRBV9	ASSVVPTSGRARIRLDTQY
TRBJ2-6	TRBD2	.	TRBV5-4	ASSLGLAGSGGANVLT
TRBJ2-7	.	.	TRBV21-1	ASSKGGSPNRGPNEQY
TRBJ2-3	.	.	TRBV21-1	ASDRAGANTDTQY
TRBJ1-1	.	.	TRBV7-9	ASWVGANTEAF
TRBJ2-1	TRBD1	once	TRBV27	ASGGGTGFDEQF
TRBJ2-5	TRBD1	.	TRBV4-2	ASSQNRGPLQETQY
TRBJ1-4	TRBD1	once	TRBV6-5	ASSRQGTTNEKLF
TRBJ2-1	.	.	TRBV13	ASSLLAASYNEQF
TRBJ2-1	TRBD2	.	TRBV9	ASSVGGRGLAGGSSYNEQF
TRBJ1-2	TRBD1	.	TRBV29-1	SVEGTGPYGYT